This T cell receptor (beta chain) was found in a study of CD8 T cells in ankylosing spondylitis. Study conclusions and caveats: Reactive arthritis synovial fluid and blood previously showed some of these motif variants. There was reportedly significant enrichment of clones that were disease-linked in matched ankylosing spondylitis synovial fluid. Disease-linked clones had a CD8+ phenotype and relatively low frequency in peripheral blood.

Germline CDR1 and CDR2: MDHEN and SYDVKM. The CDR3 length is 13 residues. V lost 7 bases and J lost 6; bases outside the gene matches: 7. 5'-RACE, quantitative and with molecular barcodes, yielded the TCR beta libraries. TCRdb used MiXCR to reprocess the 5' RACE reads, holding one entry per CDR3 protein. The data show 200,000 to 300,000 distinct CDR3 sequences, with roughly a quarter seen just once and more than 0.6% held by the top ten. Notes on this clonotype: The target antigen is unknown.

The rearrangement uses TRBV28 and TRBJ2-5; 8 bases line up with TRBD1. The source material was blood, either unsorted or a sorted T cell fraction (not recorded which). The clonotype originates from a male donor with ankylosing spondylitis or in good health (not recorded which). DNA of the CDR3: TGTGCCAGCACCTCGGACAGGGTAAAGACCCAGTACTTC. Translation gives CASTSDRVKTQYF. Full variable domain (rest looked up from reference TRBV28 and TRBJ2-5): DVKVTQSSRYLVKRTGEKVFLECVQDMDHENMFWYRQDPGLGLRLIYFSYDVKMKEKGDIPEGYSVSREKKERFSLILESASTNQTSMYLCASTSDRVKTQYFGPGTRLLVL.